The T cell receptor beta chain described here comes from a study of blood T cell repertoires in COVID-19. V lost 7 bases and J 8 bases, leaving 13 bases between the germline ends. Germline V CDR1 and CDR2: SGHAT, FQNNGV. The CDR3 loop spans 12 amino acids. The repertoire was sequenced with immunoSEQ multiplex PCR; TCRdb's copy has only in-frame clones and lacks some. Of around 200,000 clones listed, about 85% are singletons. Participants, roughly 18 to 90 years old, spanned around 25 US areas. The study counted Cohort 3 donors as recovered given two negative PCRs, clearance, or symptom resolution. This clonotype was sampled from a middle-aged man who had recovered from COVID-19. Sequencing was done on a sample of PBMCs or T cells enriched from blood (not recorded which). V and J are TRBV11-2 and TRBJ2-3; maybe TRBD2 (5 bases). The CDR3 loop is CASTSSGGTQYF. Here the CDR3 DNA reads TGTGCCAGCACCTCGTCCGGAGGTACGCAGTATTTT.